One sample yielded the 20 T cell receptor beta chains listed below, sequenced in a study of radiotherapy plus CTLA-4 blockade in lung cancer. The data were produced by immunoSEQ multiplex PCR, yet TCRdb's version contains in-frame clones alone and is incomplete. The table records about 87,000 clones, about 88% of them present only once. The source material was peripheral blood, sampled from a patient treated with radiotherapy plus ipilimumab. The receptors were gathered from a human donor with non-small cell lung cancer that progressed on radiotherapy plus ipilimumab.

A single count supports this clone. The chain links TRBV9 to TRBJ2-3; D ambiguous. The CDR3 loop spans 15 amino acids. Trimming removed 3 bases from V and 2 bases from J, with 13 bases in between. Germline CDR1 reads SGDLS; CDR2 reads YYNGEE. In DNA, the CDR3 is TGTGCCAGCAGCGCAGGACCTCGCTACACAGATACGCAGTATTTT. Translated, it gives CASSAGPRYTDTQYF.

The chain couples TRBV28 to TRBJ1-5; a possible D gene is TRBD1 (6 bases). The CDR3 runs to 15 residues. The V and J ends lost 2 bases and 4 bases respectively, with 12 bases between them. From germline, CDR1 is MDHEN and CDR2 SYDVKM. CDR3 nucleotide sequence: TGTGCCAGCAGTTTACCCGGACAGAGTAATCAGCCCCAGCATTTT. It translates to CASSLPGQSNQPQHF. Filled out from reference TRBV28 and TRBJ1-5, the complete variable domain reads DVKVTQSSRYLVKRTGEKVFLECVQDMDHENMFWYRQDPGLGLRLIYFSYDVKMKEKGDIPEGYSVSREKKERFSLILESASTNQTSMYLCASSLPGQSNQPQHFGDGTRLSIL.

The chain recombines TRBV5-1 with TRBJ2-3; either TRBD1 or TRBD2 may fit D (6 bases each). There are 16 residues in the CDR3. V gave up 0 bases and J gave up 1 base, with 12 bases separating them. Germline assignment: CDR1 SGHRS and CDR2 YFSETQ. Written as DNA, the CDR3 is TGCGCCAGCAGCTTGGCCCCGGGGGCCGGCACAGATACGCAGTATTTT. Amino acid sequence: CASSLAPGAGTDTQYF.

The chain couples TRBV19 to TRBJ1-6; TRBD1 aligns across 8 bases. Germline CDR1 reads LNHDA; CDR2 reads SQIVND (reference sequence). There are 15 residues in the CDR3. V trimming: 4 bases; J trimming: 6 bases; junction bases outside the gene matches: 5. This CDR3 is CASSTQDRVNSPLHF. CDR3 nucleotide sequence: TGTGCCAGTAGTACCCAGGACAGGGTTAATTCACCCCTCCACTTT.

The V gene is TRBV5-1, the J gene TRBJ1-1, with D possibly matching TRBD1 (5 bases). V lost 0 bases, J lost 2 bases, and 11 bases lay in between. The CDR3 is 15 residues long. CDR1 SGHRS and CDR2 YFSETQ come from the germline V gene. As DNA, the CDR3 is TGCGCCAGCAGCTTGGGGGACCCTGTAAACACTGAAGCTTTCTTT. Residues: CASSLGDPVNTEAFF.

In its sample, this clone was seen a few times. For the CDR3, the DNA is TGTGCCAGCAGCTTATTTCTTGGACAGACCTTTAATGAAAAACTGTTTTTT. Translated, it gives CASSLFLGQTFNEKLFF. The V call is TRBV7-9, the J call TRBJ1-4; D may be TRBD1 (6 bases). Trimming stripped 2 bases from V and 4 bases from J, with 17 bases between. CDR1 is SEHNR and CDR2 is FQNEAQ in the germline V gene (reference sequence). The length of the CDR3 is 17 residues.

The chain joins TRBV30 to TRBJ1-1; maybe TRBD1 (6 bases). This CDR3 region has 12 residues. V shed 8 bases and J shed 4 bases, with 14 bases lying between them. Germline lookup yields CDR1 GTSNPN and CDR2 SVGIG (reference sequence). Written as DNA, the CDR3 is TGTGCCCAAGGGGGGCCCGGCACTGAAGCTTTCTTT. It translates to CAQGGPGTEAFF.

This clone was detected only once. This chain uses TRBV7-2 with TRBJ2-5; 10 nucleotides line up with TRBD1. The CDR3 has 18 amino acids. Germline V lookup: CDR1 SGHTA, CDR2 FQGNSA. J lost 2 bases, V lost 3 bases, and 12 bases had no gene match. The chain's CDR3 is CASSFSVLGQGGQETQYF. The CDR3 bases are TGTGCCAGCAGCTTCAGCGTCCTAGGACAGGGGGGACAAGAGACCCAGTACTTC.

The V call is TRBV18, the J call TRBJ1-1, with D maybe TRBD1 (5 bases). This CDR3 region has 16 residues. Germline CDR1 KGHSH, CDR2 LQKENI. The germline V and J ends were trimmed by 3 bases and 2 bases, with 16 bases remaining between them. In nucleotides, the CDR3 is TGTGCCAGCTCACCTAACGAGATAGACAGTAACACTGAAGCTTTCTTT. Its translation: CASSPNEIDSNTEAFF.

The rearrangement uses TRBV5-1 and TRBJ1-5, with D maybe TRBD1 (6 bases). This CDR3 comprises 15 residues. Trimming removed 0 bases at V and 0 bases at J, with 7 bases between. Germline V gene data show CDR1 as SGHRS and CDR2 as YFSETQ. CDR3 loop: CASSLEGDSNQPQHF. CDR3 nucleotides: TGCGCCAGCAGCTTGGAGGGGGATAGCAATCAGCCCCAGCATTTT.

This chain connects TRBV6-5 to TRBJ1-2; no clear D gene. This CDR3 is built from 14 residues. V shed 2 bases and J shed 1 base, with 8 bases lying between them. Germline V CDR1 and CDR2: MNHEY, SVGAGI. Here the CDR3 reads CASSYGSNNYGYTF. In nucleotides, the CDR3 is TGTGCCAGCAGTTACGGGTCAAATAACTATGGCTACACCTTC.

This chain connects TRBV4-2 to TRBJ2-7; TRBD1 aligns across 9 bases. Germline loops: CDR1 LGHNA, CDR2 YNFKEQ. CDR3 length: 15 residues. The trim removed 0 bases at V and 5 bases at J, leaving 5 bases unmatched. The CDR3 nucleotides read TGTGCCAGCAGCCAAGATCACGGGGACAGGGACGAGCAGTACTTC. Its protein is CASSQDHGDRDEQYF.

V usage is TRBV7-6 and J usage is TRBJ2-1; unclear D gene. The V end lost 0 bases, the J end lost 7 bases, and 13 bases lay between the germline ends. This CDR3 contains 15 residues. The germline V gene has CDR1 SGHVS and CDR2 FNYEAQ. The CDR3: CASSLAQLGWNEQFF. CDR3 in DNA: TGTGCCAGCAGCTTAGCGCAGCTAGGCTGGAATGAGCAGTTCTTC.

This chain uses TRBV7-2 with TRBJ2-1; TRBD2 might be the D (6 bases). There are 14 residues in the CDR3. Trimming removed 2 bases from V and 6 bases from J, with 11 bases in between. Germline loops: CDR1 SGHTA, CDR2 FQGNSA. DNA of the CDR3: TGTGCCAGCAGCTTATTGCAGGGAGGCAATGAGCAGTTCTTC. This sequence encodes CASSLLQGGNEQFF.

The chain combines TRBV29-1 with TRBJ2-5, with D perhaps TRBD1 (5 bases). Germline CDR1 and CDR2: SQVTM and ANQGSEA. CDR3 length equals 14 residues. Trimming removed 4 bases from V and 1 base from J, with 13 bases in between. The CDR3 DNA is TGCAGCGTTGCAATATCAGGGTCCCAAGAGACCCAGTACTTC. Its protein product is CSVAISGSQETQYF.

The V call is TRBV7-6, the J call TRBJ2-3; 11 nucleotides align to TRBD2. The trim removed 5 bases at V and 5 bases at J, leaving 9 bases unmatched. The length of the CDR3 is 16 residues. Germline values: CDR1 SGHVS, CDR2 FNYEAQ. The CDR3 DNA reads as TGTGCCAGCAGCGCCCTAGCGGGAGGTATGGAAGATACGCAGTATTTT. As protein: CASSALAGGMEDTQYF.

The chain joins TRBV7-2 to TRBJ1-5; D gene unclear. The germline gives CDR1 SGHTA, CDR2 FQGNSA. The CDR3 loop spans 14 amino acids. The V and J ends lost 5 bases and 4 bases respectively, with 12 bases between them. The CDR3, as DNA: TGTGCCAGCAGCCCCACTACGGGGAATCAGCCCCAGCATTTT. Its translation: CASSPTTGNQPQHF.

This CDR3 is CASSLSIKGREKLFF. The CDR3, as DNA: TGTGCCAGCAGTTTATCGATAAAGGGACGTGAAAAACTGTTTTTT. The chain employs TRBV27 and TRBJ1-4; D is perhaps TRBD1 (5 bases). Trimming shortened V by 0 bases and J by 7 bases, and 12 bases separated the two germline ends. This CDR3 region has 15 residues. The germline gives CDR1 MNHEY, CDR2 SMNVEV (reference sequence).

This chain links TRBV7-9 with TRBJ1-1; tentatively, D is TRBD1 (6 bases). Germline V gene sequence: CDR1 SEHNR, CDR2 FQNEAQ (reference sequence). V was trimmed by 5 bases and J by 5 bases, leaving 18 bases between them. The length of the CDR3 is 15 residues. The CDR3 nucleotides read TGTGCCAGCAGCCCTGCGGGGGGGGCTGGTACTGAAGCTTTCTTT. Protein sequence: CASSPAGGAGTEAFF.

The chain combines TRBV6-6 with TRBJ1-2, with D uncertain. V was pared by 6 bases and J by 0 bases, with 8 bases between. Germline CDR1 reads MNHNY; CDR2 reads SVGAGI (reference sequence). CDR3 size: 13 residues. This CDR3 reads CASSPAANYGYTF. CDR3 coding DNA: TGTGCCAGCAGCCCCGCCGCTAACTATGGCTACACCTTC.